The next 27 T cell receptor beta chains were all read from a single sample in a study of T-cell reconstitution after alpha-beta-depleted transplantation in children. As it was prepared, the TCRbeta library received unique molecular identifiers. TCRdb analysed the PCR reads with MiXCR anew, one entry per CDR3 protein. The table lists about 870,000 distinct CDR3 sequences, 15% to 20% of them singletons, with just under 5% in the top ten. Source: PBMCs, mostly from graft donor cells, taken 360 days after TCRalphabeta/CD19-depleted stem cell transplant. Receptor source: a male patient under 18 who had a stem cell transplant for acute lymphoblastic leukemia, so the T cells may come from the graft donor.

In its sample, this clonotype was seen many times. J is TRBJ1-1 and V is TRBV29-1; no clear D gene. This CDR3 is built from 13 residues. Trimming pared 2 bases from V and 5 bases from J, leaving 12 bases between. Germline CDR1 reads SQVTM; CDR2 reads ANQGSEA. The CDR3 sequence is CSVESPRETEAFF. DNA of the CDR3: TGCAGCGTTGAATCACCCCGGGAGACTGAAGCTTTCTTT. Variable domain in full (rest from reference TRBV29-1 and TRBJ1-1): SAVISQKPSRDICQRGTSLTIQCQVDSQVTMMFWYRQQPGQSLTLIATANQGSEATYESGFVIDKFPISRPNLTFSTLTVSNMSPEDSSIYLCSVESPRETEAFFGQGTRLTVV.

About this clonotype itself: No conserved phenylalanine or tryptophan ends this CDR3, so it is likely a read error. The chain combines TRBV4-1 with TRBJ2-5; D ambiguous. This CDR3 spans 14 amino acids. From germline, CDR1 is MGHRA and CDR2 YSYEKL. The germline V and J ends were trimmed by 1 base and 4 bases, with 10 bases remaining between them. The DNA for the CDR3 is TGCGCCAGCAGCCAAGGGCCCTTCACAGAGACCCAGTACTTG. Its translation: CASSQGPFTETQYL.

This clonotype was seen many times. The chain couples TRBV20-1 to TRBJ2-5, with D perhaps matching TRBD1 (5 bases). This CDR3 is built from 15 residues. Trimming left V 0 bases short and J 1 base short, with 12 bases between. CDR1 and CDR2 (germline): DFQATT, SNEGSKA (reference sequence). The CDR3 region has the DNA TGCAGTGCTAGAGATATCGACAGAGTCCAAGAGACCCAGTACTTC. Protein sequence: CSARDIDRVQETQYF.

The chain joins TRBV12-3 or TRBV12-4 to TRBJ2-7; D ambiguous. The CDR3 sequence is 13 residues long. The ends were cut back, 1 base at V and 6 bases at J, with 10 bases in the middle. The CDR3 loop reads CASSLGIRSEQYF. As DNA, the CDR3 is TGTGCCAGCAGTTTAGGGATCCGCAGCGAGCAGTACTTC.

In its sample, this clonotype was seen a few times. The DNA of the CDR3 is TGTGCCAGCCTTGGGACAGAAAACACTGAAGCTTTCTTT. It is translated as CASLGTENTEAFF. This chain uses TRBV2 with TRBJ1-1; 7 bases fit TRBD1. The CDR3 extends over 13 amino acids. The V segment lost 8 bases and the J segment 2 bases; nucleotides outside the gene matches: 5. Germline V gene lookup returns CDR1 SNHLY and CDR2 FYNNEI.

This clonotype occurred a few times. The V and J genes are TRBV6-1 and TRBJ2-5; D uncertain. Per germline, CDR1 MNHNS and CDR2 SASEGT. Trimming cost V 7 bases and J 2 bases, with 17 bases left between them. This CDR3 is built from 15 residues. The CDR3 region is CASILTVGAQETQYF. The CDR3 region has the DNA TGTGCCAGCATTCTGACCGTGGGTGCGCAAGAGACCCAGTACTTC.

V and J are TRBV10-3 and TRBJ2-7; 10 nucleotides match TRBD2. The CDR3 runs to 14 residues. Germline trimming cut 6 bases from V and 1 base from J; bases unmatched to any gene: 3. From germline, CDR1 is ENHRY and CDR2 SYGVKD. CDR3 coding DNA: TGTGCCATCAGCGGACTAGCGGCTTCCTACGAGCAGTACTTC. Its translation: CAISGLAASYEQYF.

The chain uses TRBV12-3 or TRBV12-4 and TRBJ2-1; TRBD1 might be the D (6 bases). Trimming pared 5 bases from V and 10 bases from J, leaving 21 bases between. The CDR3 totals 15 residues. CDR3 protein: CASSPNNGQLQEQFF. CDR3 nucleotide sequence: TGTGCCAGCAGTCCAAATAATGGACAGTTACAGGAGCAGTTCTTC.

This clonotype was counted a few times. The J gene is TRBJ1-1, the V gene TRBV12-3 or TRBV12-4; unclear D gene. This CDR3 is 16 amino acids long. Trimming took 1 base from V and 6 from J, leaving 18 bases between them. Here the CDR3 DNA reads TGTGCCAGCAGTTTAGTTCCCCTTGTTTGGGCCGCTGAAGCTTTCTTT. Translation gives CASSLVPLVWAAEAFF.

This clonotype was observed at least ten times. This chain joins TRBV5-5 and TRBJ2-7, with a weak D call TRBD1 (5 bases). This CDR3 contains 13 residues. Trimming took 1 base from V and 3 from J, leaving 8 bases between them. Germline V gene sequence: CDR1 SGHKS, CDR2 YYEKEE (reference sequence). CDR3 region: CASSLLGVYEQYF. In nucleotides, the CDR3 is TGTGCCAGCAGCTTGTTAGGGGTCTACGAGCAGTACTTC.

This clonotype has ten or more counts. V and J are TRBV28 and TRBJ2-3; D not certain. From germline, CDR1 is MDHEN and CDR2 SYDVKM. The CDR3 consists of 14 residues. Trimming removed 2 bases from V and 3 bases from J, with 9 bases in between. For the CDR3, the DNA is TGTGCCAGCAGTTTAACCGGGCTTACAGATACGCAGTATTTT. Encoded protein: CASSLTGLTDTQYF.

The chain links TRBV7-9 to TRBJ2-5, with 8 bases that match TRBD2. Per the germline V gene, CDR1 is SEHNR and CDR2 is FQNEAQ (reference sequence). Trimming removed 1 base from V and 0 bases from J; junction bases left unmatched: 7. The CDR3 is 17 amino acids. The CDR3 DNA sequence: TGTGCCAGCAGCTTAGTTGGGACTAGAAGGTACCAAGAGACCCAGTACTTC. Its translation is CASSLVGTRRYQETQYF.

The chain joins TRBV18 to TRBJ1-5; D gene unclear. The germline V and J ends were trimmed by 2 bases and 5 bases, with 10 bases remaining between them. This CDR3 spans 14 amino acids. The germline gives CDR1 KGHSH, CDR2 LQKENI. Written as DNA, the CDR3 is TGTGCCAGCTCACCATATACCGGGGATCAGCCCCAGCATTTT. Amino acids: CASSPYTGDQPQHF.

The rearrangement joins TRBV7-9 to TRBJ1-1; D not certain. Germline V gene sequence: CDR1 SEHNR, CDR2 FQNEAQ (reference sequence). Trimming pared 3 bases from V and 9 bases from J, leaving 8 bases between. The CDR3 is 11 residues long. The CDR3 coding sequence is TGTGCCAGCAGCTTGTCCCAGAAAGCTTTCTTT. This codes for CASSLSQKAFF.

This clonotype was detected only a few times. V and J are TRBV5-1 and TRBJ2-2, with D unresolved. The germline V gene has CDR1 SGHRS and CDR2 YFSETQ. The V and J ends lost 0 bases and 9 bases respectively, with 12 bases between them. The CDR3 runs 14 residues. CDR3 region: CASSLEAAHRELFF. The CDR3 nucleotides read TGCGCCAGCAGCTTGGAGGCAGCCCACCGGGAGCTGTTTTTT.

Here the CDR3 DNA reads TGTGCCACCAGCAGAGATCAAGGACAGGGGGCATTAGATACGCAGTATTTT. The encoded protein is CATSRDQGQGALDTQYF. The rearrangement joins TRBV15 to TRBJ2-3, with 11 positions matching TRBD1. Germline assignment: CDR1 LNHNV and CDR2 YYDKDF (reference sequence). The CDR3 runs 17 residues. The V and J ends lost 0 bases and 5 bases, in that order; junction bases with no gene match: 7.

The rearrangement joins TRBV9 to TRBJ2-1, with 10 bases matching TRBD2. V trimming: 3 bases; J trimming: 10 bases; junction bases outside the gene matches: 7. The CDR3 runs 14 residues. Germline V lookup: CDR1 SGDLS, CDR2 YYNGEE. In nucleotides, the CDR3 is TGTGCCAGCAGCGCAGCGGGAGGGCTGTGGGAGCAGTTCTTC. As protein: CASSAAGGLWEQFF. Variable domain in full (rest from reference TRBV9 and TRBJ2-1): DSGVTQTPKHLITATGQRVTLRCSPRSGDLSVYWYQQSLDQGLQFLIQYYNGEERAKGNILERFSAQQFPDLHSELNLSSLELGDSALYFCASSAAGGLWEQFFGPGTRLTVL.

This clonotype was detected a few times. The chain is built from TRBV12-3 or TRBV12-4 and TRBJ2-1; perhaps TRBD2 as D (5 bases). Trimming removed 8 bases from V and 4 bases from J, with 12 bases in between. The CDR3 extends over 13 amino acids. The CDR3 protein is CASQRAVYNEQFF. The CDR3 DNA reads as TGTGCCAGCCAACGAGCGGTATACAATGAGCAGTTCTTC.

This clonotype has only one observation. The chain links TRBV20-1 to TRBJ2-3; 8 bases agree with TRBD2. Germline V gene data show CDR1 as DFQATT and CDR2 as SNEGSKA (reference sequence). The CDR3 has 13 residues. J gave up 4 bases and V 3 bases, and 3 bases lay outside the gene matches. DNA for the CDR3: TGCAGTGCTAGTTCGGGGGGGTCAGATACGCAGTATTTT. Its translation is CSASSGGSDTQYF.

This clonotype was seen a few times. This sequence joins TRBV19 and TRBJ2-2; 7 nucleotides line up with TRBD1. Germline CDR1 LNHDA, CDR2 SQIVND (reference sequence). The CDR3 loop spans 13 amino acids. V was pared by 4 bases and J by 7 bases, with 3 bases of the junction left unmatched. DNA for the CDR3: TGTGCCAGTAGTACACAGGGGATCGGGGAGCTGTTTTTT. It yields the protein CASSTQGIGELFF.

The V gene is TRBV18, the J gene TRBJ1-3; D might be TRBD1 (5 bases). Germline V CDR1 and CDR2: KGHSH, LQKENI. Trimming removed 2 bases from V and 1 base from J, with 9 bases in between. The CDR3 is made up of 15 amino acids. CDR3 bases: TGTGCCAGCTCACCAGAGGGGTTGTCTGGAAACACCATATATTTT. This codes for CASSPEGLSGNTIYF.

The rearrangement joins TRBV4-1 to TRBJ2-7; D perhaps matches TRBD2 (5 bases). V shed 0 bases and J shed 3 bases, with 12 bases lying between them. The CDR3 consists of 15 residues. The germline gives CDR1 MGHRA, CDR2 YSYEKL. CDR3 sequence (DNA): TGCGCCAGCAGCCAAGAACGGGGTTCCGTCTACGAGCAGTACTTC. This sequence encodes CASSQERGSVYEQYF.

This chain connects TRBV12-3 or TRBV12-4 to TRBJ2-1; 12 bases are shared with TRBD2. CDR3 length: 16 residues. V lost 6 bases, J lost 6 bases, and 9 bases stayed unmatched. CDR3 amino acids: CASRTLAGGQGNEQFF. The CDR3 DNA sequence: TGTGCCAGCAGGACCCTAGCGGGGGGGCAGGGCAATGAGCAGTTCTTC.

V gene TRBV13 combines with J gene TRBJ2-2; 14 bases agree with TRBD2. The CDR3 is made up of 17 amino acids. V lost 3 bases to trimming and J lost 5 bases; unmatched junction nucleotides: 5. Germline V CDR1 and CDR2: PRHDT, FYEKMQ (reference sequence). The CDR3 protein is CASSFWGTSGRTGELFF. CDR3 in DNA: TGTGCCAGCAGCTTTTGGGGGACTAGCGGGAGAACCGGGGAGCTGTTTTTT.

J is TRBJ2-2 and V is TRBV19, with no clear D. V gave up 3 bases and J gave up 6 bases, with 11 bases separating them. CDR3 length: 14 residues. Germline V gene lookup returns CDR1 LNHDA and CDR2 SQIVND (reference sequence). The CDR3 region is CASSMRPRPGELFF. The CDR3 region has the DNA TGTGCCAGTAGTATGAGACCCCGGCCCGGGGAGCTGTTTTTT.

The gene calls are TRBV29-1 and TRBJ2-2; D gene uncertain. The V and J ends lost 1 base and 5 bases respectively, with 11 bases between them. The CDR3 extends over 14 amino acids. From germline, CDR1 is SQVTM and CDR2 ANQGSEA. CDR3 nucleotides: TGCAGCGTTGAAGCCCCGGGCCGAACCGGGGAGCTGTTTTTT. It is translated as CSVEAPGRTGELFF.

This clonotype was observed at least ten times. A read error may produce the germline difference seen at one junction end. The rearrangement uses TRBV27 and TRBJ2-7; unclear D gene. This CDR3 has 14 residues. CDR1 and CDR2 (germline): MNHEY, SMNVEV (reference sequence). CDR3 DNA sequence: TGTGCCAGCAGGGCGGAACGTATCTCCCACGAGCAGTACTTC. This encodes CASRAERISHEQYF.